Below, 20 T cell receptor beta chains from the same sample are listed, as sequenced in a study of blood T cell repertoires in COVID-19. Repertoires were generated with immunoSEQ multiplex PCR, while TCRdb's copy carries only in-frame clones and drops some. Of about 120,000 clones in the sample, 82% were seen once. Source material: peripheral blood. These TCRs come from a man in his 70s with active or convalescent COVID-19.

The chain joins TRBV19 to TRBJ2-7, with D possibly TRBD2 on 7 matching bases. Deletions cut 6 bases from V and 9 bases from J, with 27 bases between. CDR1 LNHDA and CDR2 SQIVND come from the germline V gene (reference sequence). The CDR3 runs 16 residues. CDR3 in amino acids: CASRPPDSSGAGVQYF. In DNA form, the CDR3 reads TGTGCCAGTAGACCCCCGGACAGTTCCGGGGCGGGAGTGCAGTACTTC.

V usage is TRBV6-2 or TRBV6-3 and J usage is TRBJ2-7; D might be TRBD2 (6 bases). Germline-derived CDR1 and CDR2 are MNHEY and SVGEGT. V dropped 2 bases and J dropped 6 bases, with 11 bases sitting between them. The CDR3 loop spans 13 amino acids. CDR3 sequence: CASSYLPGVEQYF. The CDR3 DNA reads TGTGCCAGCAGTTACCTGCCGGGGGTCGAGCAGTACTTC.

The chain couples TRBV7-2 to TRBJ2-3, with 10 nucleotides matching TRBD2. Germline-derived CDR1 and CDR2 are SGHTA and FQGNSA. Trimming at V came to 5 bases and at J to 6 bases, leaving 8 bases not matched to a gene. The CDR3 runs 15 residues. CDR3 region: CASSLLAGALDTQYF. Here the CDR3 DNA reads TGTGCCAGCAGCCTCCTAGCGGGGGCGTTGGATACGCAGTATTTT.

The CDR3 loop is CASSEGQYNEQFF. CDR3 coding DNA: TGTGCCAGCAGCGAGGGACAATACAATGAGCAGTTCTTC. V is TRBV5-6 and J is TRBJ2-1; TRBD1 is a possible D gene (6 bases). The germline gives CDR1 SGHDT, CDR2 YYEEEE. CDR3 length: 13 residues. V was cut by 4 bases and J by 4 bases, with 9 bases left in between. Using reference TRBV5-6 and TRBJ2-1 for the parts outside the CDR3, the full variable domain is DAGVTQSPTHLIKTRGQQVTLRCSPKSGHDTVSWYQQALGQGPQFIFQYYEEEERQRGNFPDRFSGHQFPNYSSELNVNALLLGDSALYLCASSEGQYNEQFFGPGTRLTVL.

The chain links TRBV19 to TRBJ1-5; 8 bases line up with TRBD1. The V segment lost 6 bases and the J segment 0 bases; nucleotides outside the gene matches: 4. Per germline, CDR1 LNHDA and CDR2 SQIVND (reference sequence). The CDR3 length is 15 residues. In nucleotides, the CDR3 is TGTGCCAGTAGCGAGGGACAGGCTAGCAATCAGCCCCAGCATTTT. The encoded protein is CASSEGQASNQPQHF.

Only one count was recorded for this clone. The V call is TRBV19, the J call TRBJ1-5; 8 bases line up with TRBD1. The V gene's germline CDR1 is LNHDA and CDR2 SQIVND (reference sequence). This CDR3 has 13 amino acids. J was trimmed by 6 bases and V by 9 bases; bases with no gene match: 7. The CDR3 DNA follows: TGTGCCAGCTCCAGGGGGCCGGGTCAGCCCCAGCATTTT. This translates into CASSRGPGQPQHF.

The gene calls are TRBV11-3 and TRBJ1-5; possible D gene TRBD1, 6 bases. The CDR3 loop spans 15 amino acids. Per the germline V gene, CDR1 is SGHNT and CDR2 is YENEEA. Trimming left V 3 bases short and J 0 bases short, with 9 bases between. CDR3 bases: TGTGCCAGCAGCTTGGGACACAATAGCAATCAGCCCCAGCATTTT. Protein product: CASSLGHNSNQPQHF.

The chain employs TRBV27 and TRBJ2-7; 9 bases match TRBD1. Per germline, CDR1 MNHEY and CDR2 SMNVEV (reference sequence). The V gene end was trimmed by 3 bases and the J gene end by 3 bases; junction bases not matched to a gene: 3. CDR3 length: 14 amino acids. The CDR3 reads CASSLAGQGYEQYF. CDR3 nucleotide sequence: TGTGCCAGCAGTTTGGCGGGACAGGGCTACGAGCAGTACTTC.

The chain carries TRBV5-4 and TRBJ2-1; the D gene is possibly TRBD1 (5 bases). V lost 0 bases and J 5 bases, leaving 15 bases between the germline ends. CDR1 and CDR2 from the germline V gene are SGHNT and YYREEE (reference sequence). The CDR3 sequence is 16 residues long. In DNA form, the CDR3 reads TGTGCCAGCAGCTTGGAAGGAGCAGGGTCGAACAATGAGCAGTTCTTC. Its protein product is CASSLEGAGSNNEQFF.

This chain joins TRBV28 and TRBJ2-3; possible D gene TRBD2, 7 bases. V dropped 7 bases and J dropped 4 bases, with 18 bases sitting between them. CDR1 and CDR2 from the germline V gene are MDHEN and SYDVKM. The CDR3 length is 15 residues. The CDR3 sequence is CASTMGGGGSDTQYF. The CDR3 nucleotides read TGTGCCAGCACCATGGGGGGAGGGGGTTCAGATACGCAGTATTTT.

This chain joins TRBV28 and TRBJ1-5; D is possibly TRBD1 (5 bases). The CDR3 loop spans 12 amino acids. Per the germline V gene, CDR1 is MDHEN and CDR2 is SYDVKM. Trimming stripped 5 bases from V and 8 bases from J, with 10 bases between. The CDR3 region is CASSTQVKPQHF. The CDR3 DNA sequence: TGTGCCAGCAGTACACAGGTTAAGCCCCAGCATTTT.

CDR3 DNA sequence: TGCGCCAGCAGCTTGGTCCCGACAGGTCCTGGACCAGATACGCAGTATTTT. Its translation is CASSLVPTGPGPDTQYF. This chain uses TRBV5-1 with TRBJ2-3; possible D gene TRBD1, 6 bases. This CDR3 has 17 amino acids. Germline V lookup: CDR1 SGHRS, CDR2 YFSETQ. Deletions cut 0 bases from V and 4 bases from J, with 18 bases between.

V and J are TRBV6-5 and TRBJ2-5, with a possible D match to TRBD2 (6 bases). V lost 2 bases to trimming and J lost 5 bases, with 15 bases between them. Germline assignment: CDR1 MNHEY and CDR2 SVGAGI. The CDR3 runs 15 residues. CDR3: CASSYRNQRGETQYF. In nucleotides, the CDR3 is TGTGCCAGCAGTTACCGGAACCAACGGGGGGAGACCCAGTACTTC.

This rearrangement joins TRBV6-5 to TRBJ1-4, with D perhaps TRBD1 (5 bases). CDR3 size: 15 residues. The V and J ends lost 0 bases and 7 bases respectively, with 12 bases between them. Germline V lookup: CDR1 MNHEY, CDR2 SVGAGI. CDR3 sequence: CASSYSVQATEKLFF. CDR3 sequence (DNA): TGTGCCAGCAGTTACTCAGTACAGGCCACTGAAAAACTGTTTTTT.

V and J are TRBV18 and TRBJ1-1; D is perhaps TRBD1 (6 bases). CDR1 and CDR2 from the germline V gene are KGHSH and LQKENI. V dropped 6 bases and J dropped 1 base, with 12 bases sitting between them. The CDR3 totals 14 residues. The CDR3 reads CASSIWDKNTEAFF. The CDR3 DNA reads TGTGCCAGCTCCATTTGGGACAAGAACACTGAAGCTTTCTTT.

The genes are TRBV10-3 and TRBJ1-1; the D is unclear. The V gene lost 0 bases and the J gene lost 5 bases, with 13 bases spanning the gap. Germline assignment: CDR1 ENHRY and CDR2 SYGVKD. The CDR3 covers 15 residues. CDR3 protein: CAISESVSRITEAFF. The DNA for the CDR3 is TGTGCCATCAGTGAGTCGGTTTCGAGGATAACTGAAGCTTTCTTT.

This clone was seen only once. The chain carries TRBV19 and TRBJ2-1; weak D call: TRBD1 (6 bases). Germline CDR1 reads LNHDA; CDR2 reads SQIVND (reference sequence). Trimming removed 7 bases at V and 6 bases at J, with 19 bases between. CDR3 length: 15 residues. Here the CDR3 DNA reads TGTGCCAGTAAGGAGGCCGGGCTCAGGGGCAATGAGCAGTTCTTC. Translated: CASKEAGLRGNEQFF.

This clone showed up just once. The chain has TRBV7-8 and TRBJ2-7; 8 bases map to TRBD1. The CDR3 runs 15 residues. Trimming at V came to 4 bases and at J to 4 bases, leaving 9 bases not matched to a gene. CDR1 SGHVS and CDR2 FQNEAQ come from the germline V gene. CDR3 residues: CASSSGTGGQYEQYF. As DNA, the CDR3 is TGTGCCAGCAGCTCCGGCACAGGGGGGCAATACGAGCAGTACTTC. Combining the CDR3 with reference TRBV7-8 and TRBJ2-7 gives the whole variable domain GAGVSQSPRYKVAKRGQDVALRCDPISGHVSLFWYQQALGQGPEFLTYFQNEAQLDKSGLPSDRFFAERPEGSVSTLKIQRTQQEDSAVYLCASSSGTGGQYEQYFGPGTRLTVT.

This chain joins TRBV6-6 and TRBJ2-1; TRBD1 matches 7 bases. The CDR3 consists of 14 residues. Germline V CDR1 and CDR2: MNHNY, SVGAGI (reference sequence). With V trimmed by 7 bases and J by 6 bases, 9 bases remained unmatched. Here the CDR3 DNA reads TGTGCCAGCAATCCAGGACAGGATCTCAATGAGCAGTTCTTC. Translated: CASNPGQDLNEQFF.

The chain recombines TRBV18 with TRBJ2-7; 8 nucleotides line up with TRBD2. The CDR3 runs 17 residues. Per germline, CDR1 KGHSH and CDR2 LQKENI. The V segment lost 3 bases and the J segment 4 bases; nucleotides outside the gene matches: 14. This CDR3 is CASSPKPRGGHLYEQYF. The CDR3 DNA reads TGTGCCAGCTCACCTAAACCTCGGGGGGGCCATTTGTACGAGCAGTACTTC.